This T cell receptor (beta chain) was sequenced during a study of blood T cells in healthy people across ages. Study-level findings and limits: The diversity estimates, figures obtained from one million T cells, were considered underestimates. Across the age range, TCR beta diversity per million T cells fell in a roughly linear way.

Details on this clonotype: The antigen remains undetermined.

Sample-barcoded 5' priming and a J-beta primer mix drove a second PCR of about 6 to 12 cycles. In TCRdb, the 5' RACE reads were re-called with MiXCR into one record per CDR3 protein. This table has hundreds of thousands of distinct CDR3 sequences, about 42% appearing once. The V end lost 4 bases, the J end lost 7 bases, and 8 bases lay between the germline ends. The CDR3 contains 12 residues. Germline V lookup: CDR1 DFQATT, CDR2 SNEGSKA (reference sequence). Source material: blood. The origin of this receptor is a man between 60 and 70 years old in good health. V usage is TRBV20-1 and J usage is TRBJ1-6; possibly TRBD1 for D (6 bases). The CDR3 nucleotides are TGCAGTGCTACCACAGGGAATTCACCCCTCCACTTT. This codes for CSATTGNSPLHF.